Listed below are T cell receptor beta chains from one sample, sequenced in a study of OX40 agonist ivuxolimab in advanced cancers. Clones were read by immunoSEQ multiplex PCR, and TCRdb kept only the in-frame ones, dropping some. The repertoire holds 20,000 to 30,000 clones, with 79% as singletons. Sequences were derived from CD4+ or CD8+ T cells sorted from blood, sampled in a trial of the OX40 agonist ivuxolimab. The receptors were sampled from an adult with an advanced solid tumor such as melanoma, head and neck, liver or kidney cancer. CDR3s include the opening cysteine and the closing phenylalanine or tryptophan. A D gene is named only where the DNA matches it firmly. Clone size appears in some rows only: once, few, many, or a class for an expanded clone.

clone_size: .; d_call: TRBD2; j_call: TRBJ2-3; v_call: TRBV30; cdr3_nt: TGTGCCTGGAGTGTAGCGGGGGGGCGACAAGATACGCAGTATTTT; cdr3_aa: CAWSVAGGRQDTQYF
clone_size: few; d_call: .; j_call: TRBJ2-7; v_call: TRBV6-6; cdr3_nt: TGTGCCAGCAGAGGTAGAGGGTACCTCTACGAGCAGTACTTC; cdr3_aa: CASRGRGYLYEQYF
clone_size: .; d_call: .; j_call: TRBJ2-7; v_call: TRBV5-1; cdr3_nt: TGCGCCAGCAGCACGGGGGGGACAGTCGAGCAGTACTTC; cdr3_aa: CASSTGGTVEQYF
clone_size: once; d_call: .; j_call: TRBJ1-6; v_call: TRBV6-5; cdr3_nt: TGTGCCAGCAGTTACGGGCAGCCTGATAATTCACCCCTCCACTTT; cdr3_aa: CASSYGQPDNSPLHF
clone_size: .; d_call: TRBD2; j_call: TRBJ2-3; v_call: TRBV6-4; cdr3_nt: TGTGCCAGCAGTGACTCGGGGGGGGGCACAGATACGCAGTATTTT; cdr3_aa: CASSDSGGGTDTQYF
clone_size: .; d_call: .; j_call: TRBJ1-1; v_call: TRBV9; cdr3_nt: TGTGCCAGCAGCGGCTGGAAGGGGGGAGGCACTGAAGCTTTCTTT; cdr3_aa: CASSGWKGGGTEAFF
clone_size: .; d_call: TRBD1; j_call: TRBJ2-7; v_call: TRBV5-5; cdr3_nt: TGTGCCAGCAGCTTGGAGGGACAGGGCTACGAGCAGTACTTC; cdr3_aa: CASSLEGQGYEQYF
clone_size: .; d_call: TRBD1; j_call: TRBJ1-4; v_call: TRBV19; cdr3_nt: TGTGCCAGTAGGCGTGGGACAGCAATGAGCGAAAAACTGTTTTTT; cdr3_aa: CASRRGTAMSEKLFF
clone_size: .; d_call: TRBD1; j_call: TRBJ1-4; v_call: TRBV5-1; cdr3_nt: TGCGCCAGCAGCTTTGACAGGGCTGGGAATGAAAAACTGTTTTTT; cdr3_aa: CASSFDRAGNEKLFF
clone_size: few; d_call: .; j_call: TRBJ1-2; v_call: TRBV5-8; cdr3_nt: TGTGCCAGCAGCTTGGTGACAGCGTATGGCTACACCTTC; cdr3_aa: CASSLVTAYGYTF
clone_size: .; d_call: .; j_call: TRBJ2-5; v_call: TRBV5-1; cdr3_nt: TGCGCCAGCAGCCTGCCACTACCCGGAGGGGAGACCCAGTACTTC; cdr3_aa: CASSLPLPGGETQYF
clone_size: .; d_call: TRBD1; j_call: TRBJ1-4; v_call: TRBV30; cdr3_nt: TGTGCCTGGAGTGTACACGGGACAGTTAATGAAAGACTGTTTTTT; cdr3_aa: CAWSVHGTVNERLFF
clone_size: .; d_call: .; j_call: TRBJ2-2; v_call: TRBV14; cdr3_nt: TGTGCCAGCAGCCAAGTAGCAGGGCCCGGGGAGCTGTTTTTT; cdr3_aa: CASSQVAGPGELFF
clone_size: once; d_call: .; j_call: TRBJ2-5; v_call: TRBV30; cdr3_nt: TGTGCCTGGAGGCAAGGGGGGGCTCTAGAGACCCAGTACTTC; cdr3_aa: CAWRQGGALETQYF
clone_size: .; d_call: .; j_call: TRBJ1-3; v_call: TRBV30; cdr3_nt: TGTGCATACGGCCCCTCTGGAAACACCATATATTTT; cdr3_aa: CAYGPSGNTIYF
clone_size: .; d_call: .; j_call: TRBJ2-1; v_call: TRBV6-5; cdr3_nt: TGTGCCAGCAGTTCACTGACTAGCTCCTACAATGAGCAGTTCTTC; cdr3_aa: CASSSLTSSYNEQFF
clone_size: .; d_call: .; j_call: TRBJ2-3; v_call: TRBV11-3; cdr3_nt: TGTGCCAGCAGCTTAGAGTCCGGCGGTACGCAGTATTTT; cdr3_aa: CASSLESGGTQYF
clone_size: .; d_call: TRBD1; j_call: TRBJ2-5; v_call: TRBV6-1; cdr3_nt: TGTGCCAGCAGTGAAAACGTTGCGGGACAGGGGGAGACCCAGTACTTC; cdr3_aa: CASSENVAGQGETQYF
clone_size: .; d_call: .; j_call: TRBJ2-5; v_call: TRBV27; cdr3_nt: TGTGCCAGCAGTAGGAAGTGGGGAGTGGAGACCCAGTACTTC; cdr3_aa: CASSRKWGVETQYF
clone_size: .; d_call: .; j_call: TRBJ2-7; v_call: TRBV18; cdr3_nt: TGTGCCAGCTCACCTGGGCTCTACGAGCAGTACTTC; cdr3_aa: CASSPGLYEQYF
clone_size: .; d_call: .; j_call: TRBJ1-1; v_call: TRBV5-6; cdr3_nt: TGTGCCAGCAGCTTGGTACAGGGTGAAGCTTTCTTT; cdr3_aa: CASSLVQGEAFF